These 27 T cell receptor beta chains share one sample of origin, sequenced in a study of T cells in Graves' hyperthyroidism and ophthalmopathy. It was RNA transcripts that yielded the amplified TCR beta CDR3 regions. HTBI primers drove first-round RT-PCR of the TCR CDR3. MiXCR was run by TCRdb on the multiplex PCR reads, yielding one entry per CDR3 protein. The sample lists a few hundred thousand distinct CDR3 sequences, 15% to 18% occurring once. Sample: blood. These receptors were taken from a woman younger than 35 with Graves' hyperthyroidism.

This clonotype was seen at least ten times. The rearrangement uses TRBV2 and TRBJ2-7; D is perhaps TRBD2 (6 bases). The CDR3 length is 14 residues. Germline V gives CDR1 SNHLY, CDR2 FYNNEI. V was trimmed by 6 bases and J by 3 bases, leaving 15 bases between them. The CDR3 nucleotides are TGTGCCAGCAGCTGGACTAAGGGATACTACGAGCAGTACTTC. It is translated as CASSWTKGYYEQYF.

The V call is TRBV29-1, the J call TRBJ1-2, with 8 positions matching TRBD1. Trimming removed 4 bases from V and 8 bases from J; junction bases left unmatched: 6. The germline gives CDR1 SQVTM, CDR2 ANQGSEA. The CDR3 runs to 12 residues. This CDR3 reads CSVVQGAVGYTF. For the CDR3, the DNA is TGCAGCGTTGTTCAGGGGGCTGTCGGCTACACCTTC.

This clonotype was seen ten or more times. The chain employs TRBV11-3 and TRBJ2-2, with TRBD2 identical over 7 bases. The trim removed 6 bases at V and 4 bases at J, leaving 5 bases unmatched. Germline CDR1 reads SGHNT; CDR2 reads YENEEA. CDR3 length equals 14 residues. The chain's CDR3 is CASSRGGLTGELFF. CDR3 DNA sequence: TGTGCCAGCAGTCGCGGGGGTCTCACCGGGGAGCTGTTTTTT.

This clonotype was observed many times. The J gene is TRBJ2-3, the V gene TRBV9; a possible D gene is TRBD1 (5 bases). Trimming took off 0 bases at V and 2 bases at J, with 13 bases between the two ends. CDR1 and CDR2 (germline): SGDLS, YYNGEE. The CDR3 runs to 16 residues. The CDR3 sequence is CASSVGGRYSTDTQYF. The CDR3 DNA reads TGTGCCAGCAGCGTAGGGGGCCGATACTCCACAGATACGCAGTATTTT.

The chain couples TRBV9 to TRBJ2-7; D possibly corresponds to TRBD2 (6 bases). Germline CDR1 is SGDLS and CDR2 is YYNGEE. V was shortened by 3 bases and J by 3 bases, with 16 bases between the two germline ends. The CDR3 has 15 residues. DNA for the CDR3: TGTGCCAGCAGCGGCGGGGCTAGCGTAAACTACGAGCAGTACTTC. Residues: CASSGGASVNYEQYF.

The sample holds many counts of this clonotype. The chain joins TRBV14 to TRBJ2-1; 11 bases align to TRBD2. Germline lookup yields CDR1 SGHDN and CDR2 FVKESK. The CDR3 is made up of 13 amino acids. The J segment lost 9 bases and the V segment lost 4 bases, leaving 2 bases of the junction unmatched. The CDR3 coding sequence is TGTGCCAGCAGCCCCGGACTAGCGGGTGAGCAGTTCTTC. Its translation: CASSPGLAGEQFF.

The chain joins TRBV10-3 to TRBJ2-7; TRBD1 agrees at 7 bases. From germline, CDR1 is ENHRY and CDR2 SYGVKD. J lost 1 base, V lost 4 bases, and 4 bases had no gene match. The CDR3 loop spans 14 amino acids. The DNA for the CDR3 is TGTGCCATCAGTGGCGTGACAGGGTCCTACGAGCAGTACTTC. The encoded protein is CAISGVTGSYEQYF.

This clonotype has more than one count but fewer than ten. The chain links TRBV6-1 to TRBJ2-1, with D possibly being TRBD2 (6 bases). Looked up from germline, CDR1 is MNHNS and CDR2 is SASEGT. The CDR3 totals 14 residues. The V end was cut by 7 bases, the J end by 4 bases, with 14 bases between. CDR3 nucleotides: TGTGCCAGCAAACCGGGACTTGCGTACAATGAGCAGTTCTTC. As protein: CASKPGLAYNEQFF.

This clonotype was seen at least ten times. V is TRBV10-3 and J is TRBJ2-3, with 12 nucleotides matching TRBD2. J gave up 3 bases and V 5 bases, and 6 bases lay outside the gene matches. There are 16 residues in the CDR3. Germline V gives CDR1 ENHRY, CDR2 SYGVKD. CDR3 nucleotides: TGTGCCATCAGTTCTCTCCTAGCGGGGGGGACAGATACGCAGTATTTT. The encoded protein is CAISSLLAGGTDTQYF.

The sample holds many counts of this clonotype. J is TRBJ2-1 and V is TRBV7-3, with TRBD2 identical over 8 bases. The CDR3 is 20 amino acids. The V gene's germline CDR1 is SGHTA and CDR2 FQGTGA. V lost 1 base, J lost 0 bases, and 14 bases stayed unmatched. This CDR3 is CASSLRGVAGSRSSYNEQFF. The CDR3 nucleotides read TGTGCCAGCAGCTTAAGGGGCGTAGCGGGATCTCGAAGCTCCTACAATGAGCAGTTCTTC. Filled out from reference TRBV7-3 and TRBJ2-1, the complete variable domain reads GAGVSQTPSNKVTEKGKYVELRCDPISGHTALYWYRQSLGQGPEFLIYFQGTGAADDSGLPNDRFFAVRPEGSVSTLKIQRTERGDSAVYLCASSLRGVAGSRSSYNEQFFGPGTRLTVL.

The chain couples TRBV4-3 to TRBJ1-4; D might be TRBD1 (5 bases). This CDR3 comprises 14 residues. Per the germline V gene, CDR1 is LGHNA and CDR2 is YSLEER. V was shortened by 0 bases and J by 7 bases, with 9 bases between the two germline ends. The CDR3 DNA follows: TGCGCCAGCAGCCAAGATTCGGGGGTTGAAAAACTGTTTTTT. Translated, it gives CASSQDSGVEKLFF.

The genes are TRBV20-1 and TRBJ1-1; the D is unclear. Per the germline V gene, CDR1 is DFQATT and CDR2 is SNEGSKA (reference sequence). V dropped 0 bases and J dropped 3 bases, with 17 bases sitting between them. This CDR3 is built from 16 residues. In DNA, the CDR3 is TGCAGTGCTAGAGATATACTCGGCCAGGTGGACACTGAAGCTTTCTTT. Encoded protein: CSARDILGQVDTEAFF.

The sample holds a few counts of this clonotype. This chain joins TRBV2 and TRBJ2-7; D is perhaps TRBD2 (5 bases). Germline CDR1 SNHLY, CDR2 FYNNEI. CDR3 length: 18 residues. V lost 4 bases and J 3 bases, leaving 25 bases between the germline ends. CDR3 coding DNA: TGTGCCAGCAGTGCTTGGGTCGGTATTCGAGCGGAATTCTACGAGCAGTACTTC. Its translation: CASSAWVGIRAEFYEQYF. Drawing the rest from reference TRBV2 and TRBJ2-7, the complete variable domain is EPEVTQTPSHQVTQMGQEVILRCVPISNHLYFYWYRQILGQKVEFLVSFYNNEISEKSEIFDDQFSVERPDGSNFTLKIRSTKLEDSAMYFCASSAWVGIRAEFYEQYFGPGTRLTVT.

This clonotype was recorded a few times. This sequence joins TRBV2 and TRBJ1-5; 8 nucleotides agree with TRBD1. Germline trimming cut 6 bases from V and 5 bases from J; bases unmatched to any gene: 6. This CDR3 contains 14 residues. CDR1 is SNHLY and CDR2 is FYNNEI in the germline V gene. The CDR3 protein is CASRYRQGHQPQHF. CDR3 in DNA: TGTGCCAGCAGGTATCGACAGGGGCATCAGCCCCAGCATTTT.

The chain recombines TRBV3-1 with TRBJ1-3; 7 bases are shared with TRBD1. The V gene's germline CDR1 is LGHDT and CDR2 YNNKEL (reference sequence). The CDR3 spans 16 residues. V lost 1 base to trimming and J lost 4 bases; unmatched junction nucleotides: 7. The CDR3 DNA reads as TGTGCCAGCAGCCAAGGTCCAGGGGGTACGGGAAACACCATATATTTT. Translating it yields CASSQGPGGTGNTIYF.

The V and J genes are TRBV6-5 and TRBJ2-7, with 8 bases matching TRBD2. Germline V lookup: CDR1 MNHEY, CDR2 SVGAGI. CDR3 length equals 16 residues. V lost 0 bases to trimming and J lost 2 bases; unmatched junction nucleotides: 6. CDR3 protein: CASSYSRTSLAYEQYF. Written as DNA, the CDR3 is TGTGCCAGCAGTTACTCGCGGACTAGCCTGGCCTACGAGCAGTACTTC.

This clonotype showed up just a few times. The chain is built from TRBV5-1 and TRBJ1-1; TRBD1 is a possible D gene (5 bases). Germline CDR1 SGHRS, CDR2 YFSETQ. The CDR3 has 14 residues. Trimming removed 0 bases from V and 5 bases from J, with 11 bases in between. CDR3 bases: TGCGCCAGCAGCTTGGCCGTGGCAGGGACTGAAGCTTTCTTT. Its protein is CASSLAVAGTEAFF.

This chain connects TRBV20-1 to TRBJ2-5; the match to TRBD2 covers 15 bases. J was trimmed by 7 bases and V by 0 bases; bases with no gene match: 9. The CDR3 has 17 amino acids. The germline CDR1 and CDR2 sequences are DFQATT and SNEGSKA (reference sequence). DNA of the CDR3: TGCAGTGCTAGAGATCGAGGACTAGCGGGAGGGCCTGTGACCCAGTACTTC. Amino acids: CSARDRGLAGGPVTQYF.

This clonotype was detected many times. V and J are TRBV20-1 and TRBJ1-1, with 8 bases fitting TRBD1. The CDR3 totals 15 residues. CDR1 is DFQATT, CDR2 SNEGSKA, per germline (reference sequence). Germline trimming cut 1 base from V and 1 base from J; bases unmatched to any gene: 5. The CDR3 sequence is CSARGQGAGNTEAFF. The CDR3 nucleotides read TGCAGTGCTAGAGGGCAGGGGGCAGGGAACACTGAAGCTTTCTTT.

This clonotype appeared many times. The chain carries TRBV7-9 and TRBJ1-2; unclear D gene. This CDR3 has 14 amino acids. The germline CDR1 and CDR2 sequences are SEHNR and FQNEAQ (reference sequence). The ends were cut back, 1 base at V and 0 bases at J, with 6 bases in the middle. The CDR3 sequence is CASSLETTNYGYTF. The CDR3 bases are TGTGCCAGCAGCTTAGAGACAACTAACTATGGCTACACCTTC. The entire variable domain, with the rest obtained from reference TRBV7-9 and TRBJ1-2, is as follows: DTGVSQNPRHKITKRGQNVTFRCDPISEHNRLYWYRQTLGQGPEFLTYFQNEAQLEKSRLLSDRFSAERPKGSFSTLEIQRTEQGDSAMYLCASSLETTNYGYTFGSGTRLTVV.

This clonotype occurred many times. CDR3 coding DNA: TGCAGTGCTAGGCGGGCACTAGCGGGGGATCTCTACGAGCAGTACTTC. Protein product: CSARRALAGDLYEQYF. V is TRBV20-1 and J is TRBJ2-7; 11 bases are shared with TRBD2. V dropped 3 bases and J dropped 3; count of bases not matched to a gene: 10. The CDR3 spans 16 residues. CDR1 and CDR2 from the germline V gene are DFQATT and SNEGSKA (reference sequence).

This clonotype was seen at least ten times. The V call is TRBV7-9, the J call TRBJ2-5; D gene uncertain. V was clipped by 1 base and J by 3 bases, with 9 bases between them. There are 14 residues in the CDR3. Germline assignment: CDR1 SEHNR and CDR2 FQNEAQ (reference sequence). The CDR3: CASSLGVKKETQYF. The CDR3 nucleotides are TGTGCCAGCAGCTTAGGAGTGAAGAAAGAGACCCAGTACTTC.

The rearrangement uses TRBV29-1 and TRBJ1-2; 7 nucleotides agree with TRBD1. The ends lost 4 bases at V and 4 bases at J; junction bases unmatched: 6. The CDR3 spans 13 residues. Germline V lookup: CDR1 SQVTM, CDR2 ANQGSEA. CDR3 bases: TGCAGCGTTGTAGAGGGGGCGGCCTATGGCTACACCTTC. Encoded protein: CSVVEGAAYGYTF.

This clonotype has only a few counts. This rearrangement joins TRBV6-6 to TRBJ1-2, with unresolved D. V lost 0 bases to trimming and J lost 0 bases, with 14 bases between them. Germline CDR1 MNHNY, CDR2 SVGAGI (reference sequence). CDR3 length equals 17 residues. This CDR3 is CASSYSLYEVANYGYTF. As DNA, the CDR3 is TGTGCCAGCAGTTACTCGTTATATGAGGTTGCTAACTATGGCTACACCTTC.

The V call is TRBV4-1, the J call TRBJ2-1; TRBD1 matches 7 bases. CDR1 MGHRA and CDR2 YSYEKL come from the germline V gene. This CDR3 spans 16 amino acids. The junction had 3 bases not matched to a gene; V was cut back by 0 bases and J by 1 base. Here the CDR3 reads CASSQETGSSYNEQFF. The DNA for the CDR3 is TGCGCCAGCAGCCAAGAGACAGGGAGTTCCTACAATGAGCAGTTCTTC.

Only a few counts were recorded for this clonotype. The rearrangement links TRBV18 to TRBJ2-7, with TRBD1 as a possible D gene (6 bases). Germline V CDR1 and CDR2: KGHSH, LQKENI. Deletions cut 2 bases from V and 2 bases from J, with 19 bases between. This CDR3 is 17 amino acids long. DNA for the CDR3: TGTGCCAGCTCACCAAACGAGGGGACACCTTTCACCTACGAGCAGTACTTC. The encoded protein is CASSPNEGTPFTYEQYF.

This chain connects TRBV7-6 to TRBJ2-1; TRBD2 aligns across 8 bases. This CDR3 has 16 residues. With 4 bases clipped from V and 2 bases from J, the junction kept 7 bases outside the gene matches. The germline V gene encodes CDR1 SGHVS and CDR2 FNYEAQ. The CDR3 sequence: CASSSGGGSAYNEQFF. The CDR3, as DNA: TGTGCCAGCAGCTCCGGGGGGGGCTCGGCCTACAATGAGCAGTTCTTC.